The rows below give T cell receptor beta chains drawn from one sample of a study of cytomegalovirus exposure and HLA in healthy donors. Profiling relied on immunoSEQ multiplex PCR, and the TCRdb table lists in-frame clones only, not all of them. The sample has around 150,000 clones, about 68% seen once. Sequences were obtained from PBMCs. The receptor set was obtained from a human donor in good health. Each CDR3 is given with its conserved first and last residue. A D gene is named only where the DNA matches it firmly. Some rows mark clone size as missing; the rest say once, few, many or name a class of expanded clone.

NA	TRBV23-1	TRBJ2-1	TRBD2	TGCGCCAGCAGCAAGCCTAACTTCGCGGGAGTGGGGAATGAGCAGTTCTTC	CASSKPNFAGVGNEQFF
NA	TRBV9	TRBJ1-4	TRBD1	TGTGCCAGCAGCCGGACAGGGTTCGAAAAACTGTTTTTT	CASSRTGFEKLFF
NA	TRBV10-2	TRBJ2-7	TRBD2	TGCGCCAGCAGTGACGGCCTAGCGGGAGCTATAAACTCCTACGAGCAGTACTTC	CASSDGLAGAINSYEQYF
NA	TRBV5-4	TRBJ2-2	NA	TGTGCCAGCAGCTTGACTAGCCCCTACACCGGGGAGCTGTTTTTT	CASSLTSPYTGELFF
NA	TRBV11-3	TRBJ2-3	NA	TGTGCCAGCAGCTTAGATCCCTCCCGGGCAGATACGCAGTATTTT	CASSLDPSRADTQYF
few	TRBV11-2	TRBJ2-2	NA	TGTGCCAGCAGCAAAAGCGAGTTGGGGGAGCTGTTTTTT	CASSKSELGELFF
NA	TRBV7-2	TRBJ2-7	TRBD1	TGTGCCAGCAGCTTAGCGACAGGGGGCGTCAACGAGCAGTACTTC	CASSLATGGVNEQYF
NA	TRBV28	TRBJ2-7	NA	TGTGCCAGCAGTTTACCGACACCTCGTACCTACGAGCAGTACTTC	CASSLPTPRTYEQYF
NA	TRBV18	TRBJ1-2	TRBD1	TGTGCCAGCTCACTCGACAGGGTAAACTATGGCTACACCTTC	CASSLDRVNYGYTF
once	TRBV5-5	TRBJ2-3	TRBD1	TGTGCCAGCAGCCCGACCTCAGGGGGCTGGCAGGGTACGCAGTATTTT	CASSPTSGGWQGTQYF
few	TRBV5-1	TRBJ2-7	TRBD2	TGCGCCAGCAGCTTGGTTGCTAGCGGGAGCGGGGAGCAGTACTTC	CASSLVASGSGEQYF
NA	TRBV4-1	TRBJ2-7	NA	TGCGCCAGCAGCCCTGGCGGGTCCTCCTACGAGCAGTACTTC	CASSPGGSSYEQYF
NA	TRBV2	TRBJ2-3	TRBD1	TGTGCCAGCAGTGGGACAGGGGGATGGACAGATACGCAGTATTTT	CASSGTGGWTDTQYF
NA	TRBV6-5	TRBJ2-7	TRBD2	TGTGCCAGCAGGAAGACTAGCGGATCCTACGAGCAGTACTTC	CASRKTSGSYEQYF
NA	TRBV9	TRBJ2-7	NA	TGTGCCAGCAGCAGGTTGCTTGAGGGGGACGAGCAGTACTTC	CASSRLLEGDEQYF
NA	TRBV5-1	TRBJ2-7	TRBD2	TGCGCCAGCAGCGAAGGCGGACTAGCGGGGGGCTACGAGCAGTACTTC	CASSEGGLAGGYEQYF
NA	TRBV28	TRBJ1-1	NA	TGTGCCAGCAATAAACGGCTAGTGGGGGGTCCTGAAGCTTTCTTT	CASNKRLVGGPEAFF
few	TRBV2	TRBJ2-7	NA	TGTGCCAGCAAGGGGGGGTGGGAGCAGTACTTC	CASKGGWEQYF
NA	TRBV9	TRBJ2-3	NA	TGTGCCAGCAGCGAAACTACCTCTAGCACAGATACGCAGTATTTT	CASSETTSSTDTQYF
NA	TRBV27	TRBJ2-1	NA	TGTGCCAGCAGGGCCGGTGGAGGGTCCTACAATGAGCAGTTCTTC	CASRAGGGSYNEQFF
few	TRBV6-1	TRBJ2-5	TRBD2	TGTGCCAGCAGTGGACAAGCGGGAGGATGGGAGACCCAGTACTTC	CASSGQAGGWETQYF
NA	TRBV5-1	TRBJ2-5	TRBD1	TGCGCCAGCAGTTTCACGGGACAGGGGGGGGAGACCCAGTACTTC	CASSFTGQGGETQYF
NA	TRBV4-1	TRBJ1-1	TRBD1	TGCGCCAGCAGCCACCACGGACAGGGGGCGCTGAGGACTGAAGCTTTCTTT	CASSHHGQGALRTEAFF
NA	TRBV7-6	TRBJ2-1	NA	TGTGCCAGCAGCCCCGACTCGTACAATGAGCAGTTCTTC	CASSPDSYNEQFF
NA	TRBV19	TRBJ2-7	NA	TGTGCCAGTAGTACTGGATCAGGGGGGTACGAGCAGTACTTC	CASSTGSGGYEQYF
NA	TRBV19	TRBJ2-7	NA	TGTGCCTCCAGGGGAATCTACGAGCAGTACTTC	CASRGIYEQYF
NA	TRBV4-2	TRBJ1-3	TRBD1	TGTGCCAGCAGCCAAGGGATGAATTACAGGGGATCTGGAAACACCATATATTTT	CASSQGMNYRGSGNTIYF
NA	TRBV7-2	TRBJ2-1	TRBD2	TGTGCCAGCAGCTTTAGCGGGACTGACAATGAGCAGTTCTTC	CASSFSGTDNEQFF
NA	TRBV9	TRBJ2-2	TRBD1	TGTGCCAGCAGCGCGGGCCCGGACAGGGGGGCCGGGGAGCTGTTTTTT	CASSAGPDRGAGELFF
few	TRBV28	TRBJ2-3	TRBD2	TGTGCCAGCAGTCCCGTAGCGGGGGGTGCGCCAGATACGCAGTATTTT	CASSPVAGGAPDTQYF
few	TRBV6-5	TRBJ1-1	TRBD1	TGTGCCAGCAGTTACTCGACAGGGGCGCCGAACACTGAAGCTTTCTTT	CASSYSTGAPNTEAFF
NA	TRBV11-1	TRBJ2-7	NA	TGTGCCAGCAGCAAAGCCCCGGGGTGGCTAGCAGACTACGAGCAGTACTTC	CASSKAPGWLADYEQYF
NA	TRBV9	TRBJ2-7	NA	TGTGCCCACGCCACTCGGGGAAGGTACTTC	CAHATRGRYF
NA	TRBV27	TRBJ2-4	TRBD1	TGTGCCAGCCGAACCCGAGTAGGGGGCGCGAACATTCAGTACTTC	CASRTRVGGANIQYF
NA	TRBV19	TRBJ2-7	TRBD1	TGTGCCAGTAGCATAGGACAGGGCCGTGAGCAGTACTTC	CASSIGQGREQYF
once	TRBV2	TRBJ1-5	NA	TGTGCCAGCCAGGCGGGGACGGTGGATCAGCCCCAGCATTTT	CASQAGTVDQPQHF
NA	TRBV19	TRBJ1-5	NA	TGTGCCAGTACCTTGACGGGGTATAGCAATCAGCCCCAGCATTTT	CASTLTGYSNQPQHF
few	TRBV18	TRBJ2-7	TRBD2	TGTGCCAGCTCAGTGGAGGGAGGGAATTTAGACGAGCAGTACTTC	CASSVEGGNLDEQYF
few	TRBV4-1	TRBJ2-2	NA	TGCGCCAGCAGCCGTCCGACATCAGCGGTTGACACCGGGGAGCTGTTTTTT	CASSRPTSAVDTGELFF
NA	TRBV5-6	TRBJ2-5	NA	TGTGCCAGCAGCCCTACCGGTCAAGAGACCCAGTACTTC	CASSPTGQETQYF
once	TRBV18	TRBJ2-1	TRBD1	TGTGCCAGCTCATCGCGGACAGGGTGGAATGAGCAGTTCTTC	CASSSRTGWNEQFF
NA	TRBV4-3	TRBJ2-7	NA	TGCGCCAGCAGCCGGCAGGGCAGCTACGAGCAGTACTTC	CASSRQGSYEQYF
few	TRBV5-4	TRBJ1-2	TRBD1	TGTGCCAGCAGCCGGGACAGGGGCTATGGCTACACCTTC	CASSRDRGYGYTF
few	TRBV5-1	TRBJ2-5	TRBD2	TGCGCCAGCAGCAGTGGCGGGAGTGGGCAAGAGACCCAGTACTTC	CASSSGGSGQETQYF
NA	TRBV5-6	TRBJ1-3	TRBD1	TGTGCCAGCAGCTCCGGGACAGGGACTGGAAACACCATATATTTT	CASSSGTGTGNTIYF
NA	TRBV4-1	TRBJ2-5	NA	TGCGCCAGCAGCCAGTGGCAGGGAGAGACCCAGTACTTC	CASSQWQGETQYF
NA	TRBV5-1	TRBJ1-1	TRBD1	TGCGCCACCAGGGGGCAAATGAACACTGAAGCTTTCTTT	CATRGQMNTEAFF